This TCR beta chain was recovered during a study of T cell repertoires in cytomegalovirus infection. At the level of the study: It can be stated that public TCR beta signatures indicated CMV infection as well as a matching HLA type. General study points: Within the response measured ex vivo, HLA-C-restricted CMV-specific TCR beta clonotypes were dominant.

Remarks on this clonotype: What it recognizes is unknown.

TCRdb re-analysed the reads in MiXCR, keeping a single row per CDR3 protein. Of roughly 920,000 distinct CDR3 sequences in the sample, roughly 31% were seen once. The sequencing here drew on cultured CD8+ T cells from PBMCs, taken from culture after CMV antigen stimulation. The clonotype was recovered from a human donor in good health (CMV status not recorded). Some clones in this sample may be carry-over from other donors' samples.

CDR3 amino acids: CASSYLPTVGDTQYF. The CDR3, as DNA: TGTGCCAGCAGTTACCTCCCGACCGTTGGAGATACGCAGTATTTT. This sequence joins TRBV6-5 and TRBJ2-3; no clear D. Deletions cut 2 bases from V and 5 bases from J, with 14 bases between. Germline values: CDR1 MNHEY, CDR2 SVGAGI. The CDR3 has 15 amino acids.